A single sample gave rise to the 18 T cell receptor beta chains below, sequenced in a study of early T cells in non-severe SARS-CoV-2 infection. From the 5' RACE reads, TCRdb called clonotypes with MiXCR, one entry per CDR3 protein. The table lists 80,000 to 95,000 distinct CDR3 sequences, 15% to 20% of them singletons. This sample comprised whole blood, obtained at baseline. The receptors here all came from an adult who was a healthcare worker with PCR-confirmed SARS-CoV-2 infection or an uninfected control (not recorded which).

Many counts were recorded for this clonotype. This rearrangement joins TRBV12-3 or TRBV12-4 to TRBJ1-1, with D perhaps TRBD1 (5 bases). V was cut by 4 bases and J by 4 bases, with 13 bases left in between. CDR3 length: 14 amino acids. This CDR3 reads CASSYGGGTTEAFF. CDR3 bases: TGTGCCAGCAGTTACGGGGGAGGTACCACTGAAGCTTTCTTT.

This clonotype was counted a few times. V is TRBV7-2 and J is TRBJ2-1, with D possibly TRBD2 on 6 matching bases. Between the trimmed V and J ends, which lost 3 bases and 5 bases, there was a span of 11 bases. The CDR3 contains 14 residues. Germline assignment: CDR1 SGHTA and CDR2 FQGNSA. The chain's CDR3 is CASSLAGSDNEQFF. The CDR3 DNA follows: TGTGCCAGCAGCTTGGCCGGGAGCGACAATGAGCAGTTCTTC.

This clonotype was seen a few times. This chain links TRBV7-2 with TRBJ2-7; D is possibly TRBD1 or TRBD2 (5 bases each). Deletions cut 2 bases from V and 3 bases from J, with 11 bases between. The CDR3 spans 14 residues. Germline assignment: CDR1 SGHTA and CDR2 FQGNSA. This CDR3 is CASSLYQGVYEQYF. The CDR3 DNA reads as TGTGCCAGCAGCTTATATCAGGGAGTCTACGAGCAGTACTTC.

This clonotype was recorded a few times. The genes are TRBV7-9 and TRBJ2-2; D may be TRBD2 (6 bases). There are 15 residues in the CDR3. Trimming left V 7 bases short and J 1 base short, with 13 bases between. The V gene's germline CDR1 is SEHNR and CDR2 FQNEAQ (reference sequence). The CDR3 loop is CASTPGTWNTGELFF. The DNA of the CDR3 is TGTGCCAGCACTCCCGGGACTTGGAACACCGGGGAGCTGTTTTTT.

This chain uses TRBV7-2 with TRBJ2-1, with unresolved D. CDR3 length: 13 residues. The germline gives CDR1 SGHTA, CDR2 FQGNSA. V dropped 3 bases and J dropped 7 bases, with 10 bases sitting between them. The DNA for the CDR3 is TGTGCCAGCAGCTTCGGAAGGCGAAATGAGCAGTTCTTC. Its translation is CASSFGRRNEQFF.

This clonotype was recorded at least ten times. This chain uses TRBV28 with TRBJ2-3; 10 bases map to TRBD2. V lost 7 bases and J lost 4; bases outside the gene matches: 2. The V gene's germline CDR1 is MDHEN and CDR2 SYDVKM. This CDR3 region has 13 residues. Here the CDR3 reads CASISGRSDTQYF. In nucleotides, the CDR3 is TGTGCCAGCATTAGCGGGAGGTCAGATACGCAGTATTTT.

The genes are TRBV27 and TRBJ1-4; D gene unclear. CDR3 size: 14 residues. V was cut by 3 bases and J by 8 bases, with 13 bases left in between. Per germline, CDR1 MNHEY and CDR2 SMNVEV (reference sequence). For the CDR3, the DNA is TGTGCCAGCAGTTTTTCACCTCCGGGAGAAAAACTGTTTTTT. Protein: CASSFSPPGEKLFF.

This clonotype has more than one count but fewer than ten. The V gene is TRBV9, the J gene TRBJ1-3, with 8 bases lining up with TRBD1. The V gene end was trimmed by 3 bases and the J gene end by 4 bases; junction bases not matched to a gene: 3. The CDR3 length is 14 residues. The V gene's germline CDR1 is SGDLS and CDR2 YYNGEE. This chain's CDR3 is CASSETGAGNTIYF. CDR3 DNA: TGTGCCAGCAGCGAGACAGGGGCAGGAAACACCATATATTTT.

In its sample, this clonotype was seen a few times. The chain couples TRBV6-5 to TRBJ2-1; D not certain. Germline V gene lookup returns CDR1 MNHEY and CDR2 SVGAGI. The V end was cut by 6 bases, the J end by 2 bases, with 8 bases between. The CDR3 loop spans 13 amino acids. CDR3: CASSPEAYNEQFF. The CDR3 nucleotides read TGTGCCAGCAGCCCCGAGGCCTACAATGAGCAGTTCTTC.

This rearrangement joins TRBV7-9 to TRBJ2-1, with D maybe TRBD1 (6 bases). Germline assignment: CDR1 SEHNR and CDR2 FQNEAQ (reference sequence). This CDR3 is built from 14 residues. The V end was cut by 1 base, the J end by 13 bases, with 17 bases between. The CDR3 spells CASSLVGADRQQFF. The CDR3 bases are TGTGCCAGCAGCTTAGTAGGGGCGGACAGACAACAGTTCTTC.

The genes are TRBV6-6 and TRBJ2-7; perhaps TRBD2 as D (5 bases). Germline CDR1 is MNHNY and CDR2 is SVGAGI (reference sequence). This CDR3 spans 15 amino acids. V was trimmed by 6 bases and J by 3 bases, leaving 18 bases between them. CDR3 amino acids: CASRGPGSGGYEQYF. DNA for the CDR3: TGTGCCAGCAGGGGCCCAGGAAGCGGCGGCTACGAGCAGTACTTC.

This chain links TRBV14 with TRBJ2-1; a possible D gene is TRBD2 (5 bases). CDR1 SGHDN and CDR2 FVKESK come from the germline V gene. The CDR3 is 14 residues long. With 5 bases removed from V and 7 bases from J, the gap between germline ends came to 15 bases. The CDR3 spells CASSTSLGRNEQFF. CDR3 nucleotides: TGTGCCAGCAGCACCTCACTAGGAAGGAATGAGCAGTTCTTC.

The J gene is TRBJ2-1, the V gene TRBV10-2; D uncertain. V lost 1 base and J 0 bases, leaving 7 bases between the germline ends. The germline V gene has CDR1 WSHSY and CDR2 SAAADI. The CDR3 consists of 15 residues. CDR3 protein: CASSEYQVSYNEQFF. As DNA, the CDR3 is TGCGCCAGCAGTGAGTACCAGGTCTCCTACAATGAGCAGTTCTTC.

The rearrangement joins TRBV28 to TRBJ1-2, with TRBD1 as a possible D gene (5 bases). CDR1 is MDHEN, CDR2 SYDVKM, per germline. Trimming removed 3 bases at V and 6 bases at J, with 8 bases between. The CDR3 consists of 12 residues. CDR3 amino acids: CASSFGTHGYTF. CDR3 bases: TGTGCCAGCAGTTTTGGGACCCATGGCTACACCTTC.

This clonotype was picked up a small number of times. The chain joins TRBV7-2 to TRBJ2-3; 9 nucleotides agree with TRBD1. CDR1 and CDR2 from the germline V gene are SGHTA and FQGNSA. The junction had 4 bases not matched to a gene; V was cut back by 4 bases and J by 2 bases. The CDR3 runs to 15 residues. CDR3 coding DNA: TGTGCCAGCAGCTCCGGGACAGGGCACACAGATACGCAGTATTTT. It translates to CASSSGTGHTDTQYF.

This clonotype was observed many times. The chain's CDR3 is CASSFGYPLPEAFF. The CDR3 coding sequence is TGTGCCAGCAGTTTCGGGTACCCTCTACCTGAAGCTTTCTTT. This chain links TRBV12-3 or TRBV12-4 with TRBJ1-1, with D uncertain. Trimming took 3 bases from V and 6 from J, leaving 14 bases between them. CDR3 size: 14 residues.

The chain combines TRBV7-2 with TRBJ2-1, with 9 bases lining up with TRBD2. Germline CDR1 and CDR2: SGHTA and FQGNSA. The CDR3 extends over 15 amino acids. Unmatched junction bases numbered 6, after V lost 2 bases and J lost 7 bases. For the CDR3, the DNA is TGTGCCAGCAGCTTAATAGCGGGAGTAAGGAATGAGCAGTTCTTC. It yields the protein CASSLIAGVRNEQFF.

This chain uses TRBV29-1 with TRBJ1-2; D gene unclear. CDR1 and CDR2 (germline): SQVTM, ANQGSEA. V shed 3 bases and J shed 8 bases, with 10 bases lying between them. The CDR3 spans 11 residues. CDR3 sequence reads: CSVEADWGYTF. CDR3 DNA: TGCAGCGTTGAGGCGGACTGGGGCTACACCTTC. The full variable domain, rest sourced from reference TRBV29-1 and TRBJ1-2, is SAVISQKPSRDICQRGTSLTIQCQVDSQVTMMFWYRQQPGQSLTLIATANQGSEATYESGFVIDKFPISRPNLTFSTLTVSNMSPEDSSIYLCSVEADWGYTFGSGTRLTVV.